Listed below are T cell receptor beta chains from one sample, sequenced in a study of blood T cell repertoires in COVID-19. Clones were sequenced by immunoSEQ multiplex PCR, and TCRdb holds only the in-frame ones, with some missing. Of 100,000 to 120,000 clones listed, 88% are singletons. The sample taken for sequencing was peripheral blood. These receptors came from a woman in her fifties or sixties with acute or convalescent COVID-19. Both conserved end residues are part of each CDR3. The D gene is left open where the match is weak. Clone size appears in some rows only: once, few, many, or a class for an expanded clone.

>TRBV18|.|.|TRBJ1-5
TGTGCCAGCTCACCACAGGGAGACCAGCCCCAGCATTTT
CASSPQGDQPQHF
>TRBV19|TRBD2|.|TRBJ2-2
TGTGCCAGTAGTATCTATCTAGCGGGAAACACCGGGGAGCTGTTTTTT
CASSIYLAGNTGELFF
>TRBV2|TRBD1|.|TRBJ2-7
TGTGCCAGCAGTGCCGAACAGGGGGCAGGAACCTACGAGCAGTACTTC
CASSAEQGAGTYEQYF
>TRBV4-1|.|once|TRBJ2-7
TGCGCCAGCAGCCAAGATATAGGGAGCGGTCGCTCCTACGAGCAGTACTTC
CASSQDIGSGRSYEQYF
>TRBV6-6|.|.|TRBJ2-7
TGTGCCAGCAGTTATGACAGTTACGAGCAGTACTTC
CASSYDSYEQYF
>TRBV28|.|.|TRBJ1-4
TGTGCCAGCAGTTTGGGCACTAATGAAAAACTGTTTTTT
CASSLGTNEKLFF
>TRBV5-5|.|.|TRBJ1-2
TGTGCCAGCAGCACACCGCATGCGGACTATGGCTACACCTTC
CASSTPHADYGYTF
>TRBV6-4|.|.|TRBJ2-1
TGTGCCAGCAGTGACTTATGGGGGAGCGGGTCGGATGAGCAGTTCTTC
CASSDLWGSGSDEQFF
>TRBV7-2|.|.|TRBJ2-1
TGTGCCAGCAGCTTAGAAGGGGCAGCCTCCTACAATGAGCAGTTCTTC
CASSLEGAASYNEQFF
>TRBV27|TRBD2|.|TRBJ2-7
TGTGCCAGCAGGCTTTGGCTAGCGGGAGAAAAATTCGAGCAGTACTTC
CASRLWLAGEKFEQYF
>TRBV19|TRBD2|.|TRBJ2-7
TGTGCCAGTAGTATAGGGGCAAGCGGGAGCTACGAGCAGTACTTC
CASSIGASGSYEQYF
>TRBV3-1/TRBV3-2|.|.|TRBJ2-1
TGTGCCAGCAGCCAAGACTATGAGCAGTTCTTC
CASSQDYEQFF
>TRBV19|TRBD2|.|TRBJ2-5
TGTGCCACCGCCTCTAGCGGCCAAGAGACCCAGTACTTC
CATASSGQETQYF
>TRBV11-2|.|once|TRBJ1-2
TGTGCCAGCAGCTTCGGGGAGGGGTCCCGAGGAGGCTACACCTTC
CASSFGEGSRGGYTF
>TRBV6-6|TRBD2|.|TRBJ2-2
TGTGCCAGCAGTTGGGAGGGCGGGGAGCTGTTTTTT
CASSWEGGELFF
>TRBV19|TRBD1|.|TRBJ1-1
TGTGCCAGTAGTTCGTGGACAGGGCCTTTGGACACTGAAGCTTTCTTT
CASSSWTGPLDTEAFF
>TRBV9|TRBD1|.|TRBJ2-1
TGTGCCAGCAGCGTACGGGACAGGGTTTACAATGAGCAGTTCTTC
CASSVRDRVYNEQFF
>TRBV5-4|TRBD2|.|TRBJ2-1
TGTGCCAGCAGCGGAGGCGGGACTAGGAGCTACAATGAGCAGTTCTTC
CASSGGGTRSYNEQFF
>TRBV29-1|TRBD1|.|TRBJ1-2
TGCAGCGCCCGTGACAGGGGGCCTAACTATGGCTACACCTTC
CSARDRGPNYGYTF
>TRBV6-2/TRBV6-3|TRBD2|.|TRBJ2-5
TGTGCCAGCAGCCCTAGCGGGAGCCACCTTGGGGAGACCCAGTACTTC
CASSPSGSHLGETQYF
>TRBV19|.|.|TRBJ1-1
TGTGCCAGTAGTATCGGGAGGGAGGCTGAAGCTTTCTTT
CASSIGREAEAFF
>TRBV3-1/TRBV3-2|.|.|TRBJ2-1
TGTGCCAGCAGCACGGGGGTCATGTCTGGCGGCGAGCAGTTCTTC
CASSTGVMSGGEQFF
>TRBV18|.|once|TRBJ1-1
TGTGCCAGCTCAGTAAACGGGGGAGGCGACACTGAAGCTTTCTTT
CASSVNGGGDTEAFF
>TRBV2|TRBD2|once|TRBJ2-2
TGTGCCAGCAGTGCGGCGGGAGTGGGAACCGGGGAGCTGTTTTTT
CASSAAGVGTGELFF
>TRBV28|TRBD1|.|TRBJ1-2
TGTGCCAGCACCATCAGGGGGAACCAGTATGGCTACACCTTC
CASTIRGNQYGYTF
>TRBV5-4|TRBD2|.|TRBJ2-2
TGTGCCAGCAGCGCCGGGGGGGACACCGGGGAGCTGTTTTTT
CASSAGGDTGELFF
>TRBV19|.|.|TRBJ2-3
TGTGCCAGTAGTATCGCGACTAGTTCAGATACGCAGTATTTT
CASSIATSSDTQYF
>TRBV30|TRBD1|.|TRBJ1-6
TGTGCCTGGCTGACAGGGGCGAATTCACCCCTCCACTTT
CAWLTGANSPLHF
>TRBV24-1|TRBD2|.|TRBJ2-5
TGTGCCACCAGTGACCAGGGACTAGCGGGACGAGAGACCCAGTACTTC
CATSDQGLAGRETQYF
>TRBV2|.|.|TRBJ2-7
TGTGCCAGCAGGCACGGGGGAGGCTCCTACGAGCAGTACTTC
CASRHGGGSYEQYF
>TRBV15|.|few|TRBJ1-1
TGTGCCACCAGCATGGCGGAGAACACTGAAGCTTTCTTT
CATSMAENTEAFF
>TRBV2|.|.|TRBJ2-3
TGTGCCAGCAAGGTACAGGCTACGCAGTATTTT
CASKVQATQYF
>TRBV6-5|.|.|TRBJ2-1
TGTGCCAGCAGGCCCGGACAGACCCCCGGCGAGCAGTTCTTC
CASRPGQTPGEQFF
>TRBV19|.|.|TRBJ1-1
TGTGCCAGTAGGCCAAGGGCAGAGGGCACTGAAGCTTTCTTT
CASRPRAEGTEAFF
>TRBV3-1/TRBV3-2|.|.|TRBJ1-6
TGTGCCAGCAGCCATGGGAGGTCACCCCTCCACTTT
CASSHGRSPLHF
>TRBV11-2|.|few|TRBJ1-4
TGTGCCAGCACCTCATTGCGGGGACGGGGCGAAAAACTGTTTTTT
CASTSLRGRGEKLFF
>TRBV7-9|TRBD1|.|TRBJ1-2
TGTGCCAGCAGCGGGGGTCGAGGGGGCGAAGACTATGGCTACACCTTC
CASSGGRGGEDYGYTF
>TRBV19|TRBD1|.|TRBJ2-7
TGTGCCAGTAGTGGACAGGGGGCGGTGGTCTACGAGCAGTACTTC
CASSGQGAVVYEQYF
>TRBV9|.|.|TRBJ2-7
TGTGCCAGCAGCGTAATGGCAAACCCCACCTACGAGCAGTACTTC
CASSVMANPTYEQYF
>TRBV7-2|TRBD2|.|TRBJ2-2
TGTGCCAGCAGCCCCCACCCCGGGACTAGCGGGGGGAACACCGGGGAGCTGTTTTTT
CASSPHPGTSGGNTGELFF
>TRBV6-5|TRBD2|.|TRBJ2-2
TGTGCCAGCAGTATGTCGGGGGGGAACACCGGGGAGCTGTTTTTT
CASSMSGGNTGELFF
>TRBV24-1|TRBD1|.|TRBJ2-1
TGTGCCACCAGGGGCGCCGGGACAGGCGACAATGAGCAGTTCTTC
CATRGAGTGDNEQFF
>TRBV19|.|.|TRBJ2-7
TGTGCCAGTAGTATCCCGACAGGCGCGAGCTCCTACGAGCAGTACTTC
CASSIPTGASSYEQYF
>TRBV18|.|.|TRBJ2-7
TGTGCCAGCTCACCGCGAAGGGGTGACGAGCAGTACTTC
CASSPRRGDEQYF
>TRBV7-9|.|.|TRBJ2-5
TGTGCCAGCAGCGTTAAGAGCGTTTCCACAAGAGAAGAGACCCAGTACTTC
CASSVKSVSTREETQYF
>TRBV4-2|TRBD1|once|TRBJ2-5
TGTGCCAGCAGCCCAAAAGGCGACAGGGATGAGACCCAGTACTTC
CASSPKGDRDETQYF
>TRBV27|.|.|TRBJ2-7
TGTGCCAGCAGGCCTGGGGGAGGGGGGAGATACGAGCAGTACTTC
CASRPGGGGRYEQYF
>TRBV29-1|TRBD1|.|TRBJ1-2
TGCAGCGCAGGACAGGGGGATGGCTACACCTTC
CSAGQGDGYTF
>TRBV6-5|TRBD2|.|TRBJ2-7
TGTGCCAGCAGTAGGACTAGCGGGAACTACGAGCAGTACTTC
CASSRTSGNYEQYF
>TRBV10-1|TRBD1|.|TRBJ2-2
TGCGCCAGCGCCCCAGGGGGCTTTGGTCCGGGCACCGGGGAGCTGTTTTTT
CASAPGGFGPGTGELFF
>TRBV18|.|.|TRBJ2-1
TGTGCCAGCTCACCACCCTTAAGGGGTGAGCAGTTCTTC
CASSPPLRGEQFF
>TRBV28|TRBD1|.|TRBJ2-1
TGTGCCAGCAGACAGGGGACGAAGGGGCAGTTCTTC
CASRQGTKGQFF
>TRBV24-1|TRBD1|.|TRBJ2-5
TGTGCCACCAGTGATGCCTCTACCGGGACAGAAGAGACCCAGTACTTC
CATSDASTGTEETQYF
>TRBV10-3|.|.|TRBJ2-7
TGTGCCATCAGTGAACAGCCTGACTCCTACGAGCAGTACTTC
CAISEQPDSYEQYF
>TRBV10-3|TRBD1|.|TRBJ2-1
TGTGCCATCAGCGGGGTTTCGGGACAGGGTAGCAATGAGCAGTTCTTC
CAISGVSGQGSNEQFF
>TRBV6-5|TRBD1|.|TRBJ1-2
TGTGCCAGCAGTTACTCCACCGGGACAGGGCCTTTCGGCTACACCTTC
CASSYSTGTGPFGYTF
>TRBV5-1|.|.|TRBJ2-1
TGCGCCAGCAGCTTGGGAAGTCCCCGGTCCAATGAGCAGTTCTTC
CASSLGSPRSNEQFF